These 28 T cell receptor beta chains were all obtained from the same sample, sequenced in a study of response to subunit inactivated influenza vaccine listed by TCRdb under 2018. The library was built by means of RT-PCR. TCRdb records Illumina HiSeq 2500 as the sequencer. TCRdb ran its own pipeline on the public reads, namely fastp trimming at Q25 and MiXCR clone calling, and kept in-frame beta chains. Each entry merges the rows of one CDR3 protein and shows their most common DNA and genes. A total of 540,000 or so distinct CDR3 sequences appear in this sample, over 10% of them only once. 10% to 15% of the sample rests with the top ten. The meaning of the sample's time point label: 40 to 45 days after influenza vaccine administration. This specimen was PBMCs from blood, taken about 40 days after vaccination. The receptor source for this set is a middle-aged man who received an inactivated influenza vaccine. Donor details come from another sample of the same person, matched by shared clones.

The chain employs TRBV2 and TRBJ2-3; 12 bases align to TRBD1. Germline CDR1 is SNHLY and CDR2 is FYNNEI. J was trimmed by 3 bases and V by 6 bases; bases with no gene match: 16. This CDR3 is built from 19 residues. In DNA, the CDR3 is TGTGCCAGCAGCAAGCCGGGACAGGGGGCGAATTGGATAACAGATACGCAGTATTTT. Encoded protein: CASSKPGQGANWITDTQYF. Full variable domain (missing parts from reference TRBV2 and TRBJ2-3): EPEVTQTPSHQVTQMGQEVILRCVPISNHLYFYWYRQILGQKVEFLVSFYNNEISEKSEIFDDQFSVERPDGSNFTLKIRSTKLEDSAMYFCASSKPGQGANWITDTQYFGPGTRLTVL.

The chain employs TRBV6-1 and TRBJ2-2; 8 bases align to TRBD2. The CDR3 extends over 14 amino acids. Germline V gives CDR1 MNHNS, CDR2 SASEGT. J was trimmed by 4 bases and V by 7 bases; bases with no gene match: 5. The CDR3 bases are TGTGCCAGCATCCCGGGGGGGGTCACCGGGGAGCTGTTTTTT. Translation gives CASIPGGVTGELFF.

This clonotype was counted only a few times. The J gene is TRBJ2-2, the V gene TRBV6-2 or TRBV6-3; D uncertain. The CDR3 loop spans 15 amino acids. Deletions cut 2 bases from V and 5 bases from J, with 12 bases between. Germline V gene sequence: CDR1 MNHEY, CDR2 SVGEGT. This chain's CDR3 is CASSYGIPLTGELFF. The CDR3 nucleotides are TGTGCCAGCAGTTACGGTATACCACTAACCGGGGAGCTGTTTTTT.

The rearrangement links TRBV6-2 or TRBV6-3 to TRBJ2-5, with D unclear. Trimming removed 5 bases at V and 5 bases at J, with 12 bases between. The CDR3 is 13 residues long. Per the germline V gene, CDR1 is MNHEY and CDR2 is SVGEGT. The CDR3 sequence: CASSTYPVETQYF. In nucleotides, the CDR3 is TGTGCCAGCAGTACCTATCCGGTGGAGACCCAGTACTTC.

The gene calls are TRBV6-5 and TRBJ2-5; no clear D gene. Trimming left V 10 bases short and J 5 bases short, with 11 bases between. The germline gives CDR1 MNHEY, CDR2 SVGAGI. The CDR3 covers 11 residues. CDR3 coding DNA: TGTGCCACCCTGCGAGCGGAGACCCAGTACTTC. Its translation is CATLRAETQYF.

This clonotype has more than one count but fewer than ten. The rearrangement uses TRBV4-3 and TRBJ2-7; D gene unclear. Germline V lookup: CDR1 LGHNA, CDR2 YSLEER. Trimming shortened V by 0 bases and J by 6 bases, and 21 bases separated the two germline ends. This CDR3 comprises 17 residues. CDR3 residues: CASSQEPPLWPSGEQYF. CDR3 DNA sequence: TGCGCCAGCAGCCAAGAACCCCCTTTATGGCCGTCTGGCGAGCAGTACTTC.

The sample holds a few counts of this clonotype. This chain joins TRBV29-1 and TRBJ1-2; D uncertain. Per germline, CDR1 SQVTM and CDR2 ANQGSEA. The CDR3 is 13 residues long. Between the trimmed V and J ends, which lost 4 bases and 4 bases, there was a span of 13 bases. For the CDR3, the DNA is TGCAGCGTTGTTGGCCTCCGTGGCTATGGCTACACCTTC. Its translation: CSVVGLRGYGYTF.

The chain uses TRBV10-3 and TRBJ2-1; D is perhaps TRBD1 or TRBD2 (5 bases each). The germline gives CDR1 ENHRY, CDR2 SYGVKD. V was clipped by 10 bases and J by 4 bases, with 17 bases between them. The CDR3 runs to 14 residues. Written as DNA, the CDR3 is TGTGCCAGCCTTGCCGGGACGGCTTACAATGAGCAGTTCTTC. Encoded protein: CASLAGTAYNEQFF.

This clonotype was seen a handful of times. The DNA of the CDR3 is TGCAGCGTAGGATATGGCGGCTTTACAGATACGCAGTATTTT. As protein: CSVGYGGFTDTQYF. The chain has TRBV29-1 and TRBJ2-3; D not resolved. The CDR3 contains 14 residues. CDR1 is SQVTM and CDR2 is ANQGSEA in the germline V gene. V lost 6 bases to trimming and J lost 3 bases, with 16 bases between them.

V usage is TRBV20-1 and J usage is TRBJ2-7, with 15 bases fitting TRBD2. V lost 6 bases, J lost 4 bases, and 4 bases stayed unmatched. The CDR3 is 14 amino acids. From germline, CDR1 is DFQATT and CDR2 SNEGSKA (reference sequence). CDR3 DNA: TGCAGTGCGGAGGGACTAGCGGGGGGTTACGAGCAGTACTTC. Translation gives CSAEGLAGGYEQYF.

This clonotype was counted between two and nine times. V is TRBV12-3 or TRBV12-4 and J is TRBJ2-7, with a tentative D call TRBD1 (5 bases). CDR3 size: 12 residues. Trimming left V 5 bases short and J 4 bases short, with 9 bases between. CDR3 nucleotide sequence: TGTGCCAGCAGTCGCAGGGCTTACGAGCAGTACTTC. This gives the protein CASSRRAYEQYF.

This sequence joins TRBV20-1 and TRBJ2-7; D not certain. V lost 0 bases and J lost 6, with 15 bases in between. CDR3 size: 14 residues. Germline V CDR1 and CDR2: DFQATT, SNEGSKA (reference sequence). This chain's CDR3 is CSARDSSISFEQYF. The CDR3 coding sequence is TGCAGTGCTAGAGATAGCAGCATATCTTTCGAGCAGTACTTC.

This clonotype was counted only a few times. The chain has TRBV7-3 and TRBJ2-1, with D perhaps TRBD1 (5 bases). This CDR3 comprises 13 residues. The germline V and J ends were trimmed by 1 base and 9 bases, with 10 bases remaining between them. Germline CDR1 is SGHTA and CDR2 is FQGTGA. The CDR3 spells CASSLSIGAEQFF. The CDR3 nucleotides are TGTGCCAGCAGCTTAAGTATTGGGGCTGAGCAGTTCTTC.

The chain joins TRBV7-8 to TRBJ2-1; TRBD2 matches at 10 bases. Per germline, CDR1 SGHVS and CDR2 FQNEAQ. Unmatched junction bases numbered 8, after V lost 5 bases and J lost 4 bases. There are 16 residues in the CDR3. The CDR3 region is CASSPTSGAGYNEQFF. CDR3 DNA: TGTGCCAGCAGCCCTACTAGCGGGGCTGGATACAATGAGCAGTTCTTC.

This sequence joins TRBV7-2 and TRBJ2-7; D unresolved. Trimming took 4 bases from V and 5 from J, leaving 12 bases between them. Germline CDR1 reads SGHTA; CDR2 reads FQGNSA. The CDR3 extends over 13 amino acids. DNA for the CDR3: TGTGCCAGCAGCTCTCAAACCAGCCACGAGCAGTACTTC. Its protein product is CASSSQTSHEQYF.

This sequence joins TRBV4-1 and TRBJ2-7; D might be TRBD2 (7 bases). Germline V gene sequence: CDR1 MGHRA, CDR2 YSYEKL. This CDR3 region has 13 residues. Trimming removed 0 bases at V and 9 bases at J, with 12 bases between. As DNA, the CDR3 is TGCGCCAGCAGCCAAGATAGTGGGGGGGCGCAGTACTTC. This codes for CASSQDSGGAQYF.

Only a few counts were recorded for this clonotype. The chain joins TRBV10-2 to TRBJ2-7; a possible D gene is TRBD1 (5 bases). Germline-derived CDR1 and CDR2 are WSHSY and SAAADI. The CDR3 is 15 residues long. V was shortened by 2 bases and J by 2 bases, with 13 bases between the two germline ends. Here the CDR3 DNA reads TGCGCCAGCAGTGAGGACAGTATCATGGCCTACGAGCAGTACTTC. Protein product: CASSEDSIMAYEQYF.

This clonotype was detected ten times or more. The rearrangement uses TRBV20-1 and TRBJ2-5; 8 bases line up with TRBD1. CDR1 and CDR2 from the germline V gene are DFQATT and SNEGSKA (reference sequence). J was trimmed by 6 bases and V by 5 bases; bases with no gene match: 5. The CDR3 has 12 residues. This CDR3 reads CSAHRGSKTQYF. The CDR3 nucleotides read TGCAGTGCTCACAGGGGGAGTAAGACCCAGTACTTC.

V is TRBV20-1 and J is TRBJ2-4; 12 bases match TRBD1. The J segment lost 6 bases and the V segment lost 0 bases, leaving 3 bases of the junction unmatched. The CDR3 is 15 amino acids. CDR1 is DFQATT, CDR2 SNEGSKA, per germline (reference sequence). This CDR3 reads CSARDRDRGRNIQYF. DNA of the CDR3: TGCAGTGCTAGAGATCGGGACAGGGGGCGAAACATTCAGTACTTC.

This clonotype was counted at least ten times. This rearrangement joins TRBV20-1 to TRBJ1-2; D unresolved. The CDR3 runs to 13 residues. Trimming stripped 5 bases from V and 2 bases from J, with 12 bases between. CDR1 is DFQATT and CDR2 is SNEGSKA in the germline V gene (reference sequence). As DNA, the CDR3 is TGCAGTGCTCAACCGCAGGAGAACTATGGCTACACCTTC. Its protein is CSAQPQENYGYTF.

This clonotype has just a few counts. This chain links TRBV28 with TRBJ2-6, with D perhaps matching TRBD1 (6 bases). The CDR3 is made up of 16 amino acids. The V gene's germline CDR1 is MDHEN and CDR2 SYDVKM. Trimming stripped 7 bases from V and 0 bases from J, with 13 bases between. The CDR3 loop is CASIPQGFSGANVLTF. CDR3 sequence (DNA): TGTGCCAGCATCCCCCAGGGGTTCTCTGGGGCCAACGTCCTGACTTTC.

This clonotype was counted between two and nine times. This chain links TRBV20-1 with TRBJ2-1; 10 nucleotides agree with TRBD2. In germline, CDR1 is DFQATT, CDR2 SNEGSKA (reference sequence). This CDR3 is built from 13 residues. V was clipped by 5 bases and J by 14 bases; unmatched bases: 12. This chain's CDR3 is CSAGGTSGILEFF. CDR3 bases: TGCAGTGCTGGGGGCACTAGCGGGATTTTGGAGTTCTTC.

The chain uses TRBV7-9 and TRBJ2-7; D remains ambiguous. The ends were cut back, 1 base at V and 4 bases at J, with 5 bases in the middle. This CDR3 has 12 residues. Germline V gene sequence: CDR1 SEHNR, CDR2 FQNEAQ (reference sequence). As DNA, the CDR3 is TGTGCCAGCAGCTTAGAACCGTACGAGCAGTACTTC. This sequence encodes CASSLEPYEQYF.

Regarding this clonotype: A junction end diverges from the germline sequence, so it may reflect a read error. The chain employs TRBV12-3 or TRBV12-4 and TRBJ2-1; 9 bases fit TRBD2. The CDR3 spans 14 residues. The CDR3 DNA reads as TGTGCCAGCAGTCTAGCGGGGATCCTCAATGAGCAGTTCTTC. Its translation is CASSLAGILNEQFF.

This clonotype was picked up a small number of times. The rearrangement links TRBV6-1 to TRBJ2-2; the D gene is possibly TRBD1 (6 bases). The CDR3 is 15 amino acids. V was clipped by 5 bases and J by 0 bases, with 10 bases between them. In germline, CDR1 is MNHNS, CDR2 SASEGT. In nucleotides, the CDR3 is TGTGCCAGCAGTAGACAGGAGTCGAACACCGGGGAGCTGTTTTTT. This translates into CASSRQESNTGELFF.

The table lists this clonotype with a few counts. This chain links TRBV4-3 with TRBJ2-2, with D perhaps TRBD1 or TRBD2 (5 bases each). V lost 0 bases and J 6 bases, leaving 17 bases between the germline ends. The CDR3 sequence is 17 residues long. From germline, CDR1 is LGHNA and CDR2 YSLEER. The CDR3, as DNA: TGCGCCAGCAGCCAAGATAGACAGTCCCGAGGGGCCGGGGAGCTGTTTTTT. Amino acids: CASSQDRQSRGAGELFF.

This chain links TRBV7-9 with TRBJ2-3; 9 bases fit TRBD2. Germline assignment: CDR1 SEHNR and CDR2 FQNEAQ (reference sequence). V shed 1 base and J 2 bases; nucleotides not matched to a gene: 1. The CDR3 spans 15 residues. In nucleotides, the CDR3 is TGTGCCAGCAGCTTAGGCGGGGGGGCCACAGATACGCAGTATTTT. Translating it yields CASSLGGGATDTQYF.

This clonotype has only a few counts. The chain joins TRBV20-1 to TRBJ1-6; D perhaps matches TRBD1 (5 bases). V was trimmed by 5 bases and J by 8 bases, leaving 16 bases between them. From germline, CDR1 is DFQATT and CDR2 SNEGSKA (reference sequence). This CDR3 contains 14 residues. Written as DNA, the CDR3 is TGCAGTGCTGGGGGACTTTTAGGATATTCACCCCTCCACTTT. Translating it yields CSAGGLLGYSPLHF.